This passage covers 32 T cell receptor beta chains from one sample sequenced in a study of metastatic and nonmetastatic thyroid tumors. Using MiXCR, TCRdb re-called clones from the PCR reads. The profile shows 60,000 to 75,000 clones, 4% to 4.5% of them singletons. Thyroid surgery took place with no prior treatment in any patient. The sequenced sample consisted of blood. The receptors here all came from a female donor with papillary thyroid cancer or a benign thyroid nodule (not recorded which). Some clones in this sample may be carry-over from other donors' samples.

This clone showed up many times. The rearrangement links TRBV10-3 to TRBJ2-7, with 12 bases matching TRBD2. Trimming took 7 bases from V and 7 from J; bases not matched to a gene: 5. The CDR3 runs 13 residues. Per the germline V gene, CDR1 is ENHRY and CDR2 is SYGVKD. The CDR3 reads CAITGLAGQEQYF. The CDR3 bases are TGTGCCATCACTGGACTAGCGGGACAAGAGCAGTACTTC.

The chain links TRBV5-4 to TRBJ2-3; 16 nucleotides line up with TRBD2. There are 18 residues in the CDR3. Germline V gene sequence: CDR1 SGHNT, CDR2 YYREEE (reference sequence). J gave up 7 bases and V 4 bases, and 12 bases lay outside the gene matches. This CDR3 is CASSPGTSGREAQYTQYF. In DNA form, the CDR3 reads TGTGCCAGCAGCCCCGGGACTAGCGGGAGGGAGGCTCAATATACGCAGTATTTT.

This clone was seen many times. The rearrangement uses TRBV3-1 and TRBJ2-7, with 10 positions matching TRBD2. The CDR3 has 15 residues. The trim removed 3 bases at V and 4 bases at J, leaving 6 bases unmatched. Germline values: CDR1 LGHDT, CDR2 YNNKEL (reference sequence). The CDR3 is CASSQPGLAPYEQYF. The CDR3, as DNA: TGTGCCAGCAGCCAGCCGGGACTAGCGCCTTACGAGCAGTACTTC.

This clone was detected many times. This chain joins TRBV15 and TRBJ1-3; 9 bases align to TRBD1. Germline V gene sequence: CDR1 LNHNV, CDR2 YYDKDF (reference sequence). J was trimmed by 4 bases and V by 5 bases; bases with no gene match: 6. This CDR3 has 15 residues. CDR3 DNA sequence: TGTGCCACCAGCCTTAGACAGGGGGACGGAAACACCATATATTTT. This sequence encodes CATSLRQGDGNTIYF.

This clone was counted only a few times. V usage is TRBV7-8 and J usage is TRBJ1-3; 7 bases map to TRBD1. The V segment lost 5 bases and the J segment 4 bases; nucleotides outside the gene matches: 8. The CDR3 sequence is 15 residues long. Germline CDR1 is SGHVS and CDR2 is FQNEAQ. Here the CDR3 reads CASSVWTGPGNTIYF. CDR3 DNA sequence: TGTGCCAGCAGCGTCTGGACAGGCCCCGGAAACACCATATATTTT.

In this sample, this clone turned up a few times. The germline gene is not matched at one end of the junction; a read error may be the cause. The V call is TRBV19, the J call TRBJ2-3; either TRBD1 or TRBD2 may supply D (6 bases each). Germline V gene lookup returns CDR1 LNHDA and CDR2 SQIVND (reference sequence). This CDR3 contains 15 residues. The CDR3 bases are TGCGCCAGTAGTAAGGCGGGACAAGGCACAGATACGCAGTATTTT. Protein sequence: CASSKAGQGTDTQYF.

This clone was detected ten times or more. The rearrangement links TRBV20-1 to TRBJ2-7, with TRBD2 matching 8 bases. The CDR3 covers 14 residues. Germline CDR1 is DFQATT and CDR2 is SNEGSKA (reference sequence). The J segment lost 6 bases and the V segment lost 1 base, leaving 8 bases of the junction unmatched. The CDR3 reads CSARARGRWSEQYF. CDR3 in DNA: TGCAGTGCTAGAGCTCGCGGGAGGTGGTCCGAGCAGTACTTC.

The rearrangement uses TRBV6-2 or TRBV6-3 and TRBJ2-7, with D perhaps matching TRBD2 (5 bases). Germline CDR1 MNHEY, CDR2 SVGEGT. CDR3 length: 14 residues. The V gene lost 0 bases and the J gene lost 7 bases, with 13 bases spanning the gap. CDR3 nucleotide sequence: TGTGCCAGCAGTTACTCCGGAGGAACGGGAGAGCAGTACTTC. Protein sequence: CASSYSGGTGEQYF.

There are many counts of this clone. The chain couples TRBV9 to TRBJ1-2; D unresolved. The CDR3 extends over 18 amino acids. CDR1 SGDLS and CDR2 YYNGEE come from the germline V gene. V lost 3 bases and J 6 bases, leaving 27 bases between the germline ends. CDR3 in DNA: TGTGCCAGCAGCGCCGCGCTCCATCCCCAGCCGCCCACCCATGGCTACACCTTC. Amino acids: CASSAALHPQPPTHGYTF.

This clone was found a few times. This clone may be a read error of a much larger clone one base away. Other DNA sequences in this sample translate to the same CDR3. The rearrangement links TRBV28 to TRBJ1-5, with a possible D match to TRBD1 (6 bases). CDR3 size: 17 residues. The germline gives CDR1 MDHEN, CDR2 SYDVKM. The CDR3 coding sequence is TGTGCCAGCAGACCCGCAGGGATCGGGGGGCGCGGTCAGCCCCAACATTTT. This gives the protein CASRPAGIGGRGQPQHF.

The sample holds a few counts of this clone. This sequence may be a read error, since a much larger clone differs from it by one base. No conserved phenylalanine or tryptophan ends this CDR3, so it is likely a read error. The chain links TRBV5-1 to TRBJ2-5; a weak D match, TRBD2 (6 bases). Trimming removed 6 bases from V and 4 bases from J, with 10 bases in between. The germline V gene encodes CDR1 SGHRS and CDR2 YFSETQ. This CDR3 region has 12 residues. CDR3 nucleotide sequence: TGCGCCAGCATGGGGGGAGGAGAGACCCAGTACCTC. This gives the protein CASMGGGETQYL.

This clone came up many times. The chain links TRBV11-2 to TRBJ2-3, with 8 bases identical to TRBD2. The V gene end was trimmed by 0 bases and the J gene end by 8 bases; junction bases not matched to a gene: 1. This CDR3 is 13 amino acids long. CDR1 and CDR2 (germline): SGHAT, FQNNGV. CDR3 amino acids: CASSLETSGTQYF. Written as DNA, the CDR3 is TGTGCCAGCAGCTTAGAAACTAGCGGTACGCAGTATTTT.

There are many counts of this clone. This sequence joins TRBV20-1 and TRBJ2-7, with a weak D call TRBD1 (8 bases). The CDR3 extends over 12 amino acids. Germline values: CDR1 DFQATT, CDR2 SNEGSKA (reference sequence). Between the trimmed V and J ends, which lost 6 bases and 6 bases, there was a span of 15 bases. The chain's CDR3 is CSASQGGGEQYF. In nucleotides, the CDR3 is TGCAGTGCCTCACAGGGGGGGGGCGAGCAGTACTTC.

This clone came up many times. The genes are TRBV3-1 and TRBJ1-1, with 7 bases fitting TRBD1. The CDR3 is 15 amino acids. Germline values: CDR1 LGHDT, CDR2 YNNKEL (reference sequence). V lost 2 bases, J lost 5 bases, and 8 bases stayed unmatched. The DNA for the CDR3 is TGTGCCAGCAGCCAACGCACAGGGGTTGGAACTGAAGCTTTCTTT. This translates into CASSQRTGVGTEAFF.

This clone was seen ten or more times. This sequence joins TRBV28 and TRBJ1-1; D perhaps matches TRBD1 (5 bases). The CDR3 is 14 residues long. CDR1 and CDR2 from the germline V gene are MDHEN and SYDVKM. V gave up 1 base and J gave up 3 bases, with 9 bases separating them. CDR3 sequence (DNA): TGTGCCAGCAGTTTATTCGGGGGATACACTGAAGCTTTCTTT. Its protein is CASSLFGGYTEAFF.

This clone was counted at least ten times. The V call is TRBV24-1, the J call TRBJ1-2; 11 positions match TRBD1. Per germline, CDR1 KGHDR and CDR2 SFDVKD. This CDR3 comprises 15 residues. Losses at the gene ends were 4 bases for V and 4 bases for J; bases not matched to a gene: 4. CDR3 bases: TGTGCCACCAGTGACCGGACAGGGGGCCCCTATGGCTACACCTTC. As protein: CATSDRTGGPYGYTF.

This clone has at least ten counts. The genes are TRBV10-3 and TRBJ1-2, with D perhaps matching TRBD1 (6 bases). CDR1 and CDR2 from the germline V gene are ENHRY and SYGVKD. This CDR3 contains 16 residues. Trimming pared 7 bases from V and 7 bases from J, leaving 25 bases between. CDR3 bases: TGTGCCATCAAATCCACAGGGTTCAGGTCCGGGGCTGGCTACACCTTC. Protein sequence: CAIKSTGFRSGAGYTF.

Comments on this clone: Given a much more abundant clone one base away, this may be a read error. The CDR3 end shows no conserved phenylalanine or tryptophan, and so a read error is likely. CDR3 region: CASSPRTGWESSGNTIYL. DNA of the CDR3: TGTGCCAGCAGCCCTAGGACAGGGTGGGAAAGCTCTGGAAACACCATATATCTT. The chain joins TRBV7-9 to TRBJ1-3; 8 bases line up with TRBD1. CDR3 length equals 18 residues. Germline CDR1 and CDR2: SEHNR and FQNEAQ (reference sequence). V lost 5 bases, J lost 0 bases, and 12 bases stayed unmatched.

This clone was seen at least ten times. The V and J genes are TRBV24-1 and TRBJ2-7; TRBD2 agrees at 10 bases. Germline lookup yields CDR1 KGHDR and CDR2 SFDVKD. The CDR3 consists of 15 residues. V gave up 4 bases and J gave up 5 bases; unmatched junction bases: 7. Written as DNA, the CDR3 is TGTGCCACCAGTGACCCTAGCGGGAGTGTACACGAGCAGTACTTC. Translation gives CATSDPSGSVHEQYF.

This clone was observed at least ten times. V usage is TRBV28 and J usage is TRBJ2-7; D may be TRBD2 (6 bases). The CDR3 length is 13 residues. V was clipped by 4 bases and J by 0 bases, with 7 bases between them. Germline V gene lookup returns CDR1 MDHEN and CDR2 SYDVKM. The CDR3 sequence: CASSSGSSYEQYF. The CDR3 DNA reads TGTGCCAGCAGTTCCGGGAGCTCCTACGAGCAGTACTTC.

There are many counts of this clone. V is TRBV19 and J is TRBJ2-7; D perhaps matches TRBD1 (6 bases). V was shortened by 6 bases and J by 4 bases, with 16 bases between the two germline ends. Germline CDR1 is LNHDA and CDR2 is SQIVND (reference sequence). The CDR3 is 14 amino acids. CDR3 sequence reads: CASSARGAEYEQYF. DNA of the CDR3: TGTGCCAGTAGCGCCAGGGGAGCGGAGTACGAGCAGTACTTC.

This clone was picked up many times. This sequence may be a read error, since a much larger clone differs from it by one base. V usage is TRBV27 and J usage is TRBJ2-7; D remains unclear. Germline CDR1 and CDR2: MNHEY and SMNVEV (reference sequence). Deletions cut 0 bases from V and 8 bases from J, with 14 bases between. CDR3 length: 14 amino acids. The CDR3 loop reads CASSLSPPGRKQYF. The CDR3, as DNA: TGTGCCAGCAGTTTATCGCCCCCCGGGCGCAAGCAGTACTTC.

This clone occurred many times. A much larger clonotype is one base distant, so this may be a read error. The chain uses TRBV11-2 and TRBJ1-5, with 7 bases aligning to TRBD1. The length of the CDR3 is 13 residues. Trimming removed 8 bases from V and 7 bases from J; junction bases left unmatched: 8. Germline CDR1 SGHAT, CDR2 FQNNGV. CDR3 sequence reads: CASGNGQDQPQHF. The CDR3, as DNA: TGTGCCAGCGGCAACGGACAGGACCAGCCCCAGCATTTT.

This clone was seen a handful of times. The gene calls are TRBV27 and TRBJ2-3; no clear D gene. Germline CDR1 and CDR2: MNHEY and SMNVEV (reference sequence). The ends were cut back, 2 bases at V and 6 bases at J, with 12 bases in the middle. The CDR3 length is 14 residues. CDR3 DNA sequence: TGTGCCAGCAGTTTAAGCCCCGGGTCGGATACGCAGTATTTT. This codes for CASSLSPGSDTQYF.

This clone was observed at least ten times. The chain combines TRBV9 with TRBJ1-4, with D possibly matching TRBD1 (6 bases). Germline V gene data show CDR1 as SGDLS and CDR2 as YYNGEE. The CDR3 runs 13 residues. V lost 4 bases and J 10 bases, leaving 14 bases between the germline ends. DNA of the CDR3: TGTGCCAGCAGCACTTCAGGGGACGGAAAACTGTTTTTT. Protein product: CASSTSGDGKLFF.

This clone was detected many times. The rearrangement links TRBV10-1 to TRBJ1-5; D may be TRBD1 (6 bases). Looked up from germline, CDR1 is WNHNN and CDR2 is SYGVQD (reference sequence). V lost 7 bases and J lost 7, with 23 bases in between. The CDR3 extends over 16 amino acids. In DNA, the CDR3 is TGCGCCAGCAAGCCGTGTGACAGGACTTCGGGGCAGCCCCAGCATTTT. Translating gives CASKPCDRTSGQPQHF.

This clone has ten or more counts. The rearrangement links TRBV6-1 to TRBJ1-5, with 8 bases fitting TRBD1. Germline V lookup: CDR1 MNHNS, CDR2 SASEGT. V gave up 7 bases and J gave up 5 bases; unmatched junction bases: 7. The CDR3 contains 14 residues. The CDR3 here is CASIFGTGDQPQHF. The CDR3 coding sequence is TGTGCCAGCATTTTCGGGACAGGTGATCAGCCCCAGCATTTT.

The DNA of the CDR3 is TGTGCCAGCAGTGAGGCGGGAGCGAAAGAGCAGTACTTC. Translating it yields CASSEAGAKEQYF. This chain uses TRBV6-1 with TRBJ2-7, with 7 bases matching TRBD2. The CDR3 has 13 residues. The V and J ends lost 3 bases and 7 bases, in that order; junction bases with no gene match: 6. The germline gives CDR1 MNHNS, CDR2 SASEGT.

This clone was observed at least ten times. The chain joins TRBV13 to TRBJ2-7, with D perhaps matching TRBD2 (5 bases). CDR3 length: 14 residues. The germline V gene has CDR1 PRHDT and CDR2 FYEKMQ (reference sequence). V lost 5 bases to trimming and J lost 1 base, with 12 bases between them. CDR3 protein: CASSPSFNSYEQYF. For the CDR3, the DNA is TGTGCCAGCAGCCCTAGCTTCAATTCCTACGAGCAGTACTTC.

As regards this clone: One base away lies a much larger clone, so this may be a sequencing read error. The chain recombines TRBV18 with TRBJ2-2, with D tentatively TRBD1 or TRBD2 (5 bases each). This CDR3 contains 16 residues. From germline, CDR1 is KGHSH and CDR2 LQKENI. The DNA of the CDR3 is TGTGCCAGCTCACCACAACTAGGGGCGAAAACCGGGGAGCTGTTTTTT. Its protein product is CASSPQLGAKTGELFF.

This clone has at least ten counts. The CDR3 region has the DNA TGTGCCAGCTCACCAGGGTTCGGGTACGAGCAGTACTTC. This codes for CASSPGFGYEQYF. V gene TRBV18 combines with J gene TRBJ2-7; D call uncertain. The CDR3 has 13 residues. V gave up 2 bases and J gave up 4 bases, with 9 bases separating them. The germline V gene encodes CDR1 KGHSH and CDR2 LQKENI.

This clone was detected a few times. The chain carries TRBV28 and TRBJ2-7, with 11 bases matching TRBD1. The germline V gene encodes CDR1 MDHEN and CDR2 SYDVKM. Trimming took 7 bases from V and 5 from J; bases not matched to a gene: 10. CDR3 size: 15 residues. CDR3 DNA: TGTGCCAGCAATTTTCCGGGACAGGGGGGAAACGAGCAGTACTTC. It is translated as CASNFPGQGGNEQYF.